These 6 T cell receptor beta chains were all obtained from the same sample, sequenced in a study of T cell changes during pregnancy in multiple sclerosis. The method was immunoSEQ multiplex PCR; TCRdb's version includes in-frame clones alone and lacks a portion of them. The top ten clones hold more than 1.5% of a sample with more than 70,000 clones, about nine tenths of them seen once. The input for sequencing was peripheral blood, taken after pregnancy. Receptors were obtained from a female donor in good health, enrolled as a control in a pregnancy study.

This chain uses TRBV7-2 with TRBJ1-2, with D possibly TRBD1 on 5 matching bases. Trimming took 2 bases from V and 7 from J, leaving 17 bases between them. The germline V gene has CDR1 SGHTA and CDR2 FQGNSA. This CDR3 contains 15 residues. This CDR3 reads CASSLSAGLSTGYTF. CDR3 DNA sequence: TGTGCCAGCAGCTTAAGCGCAGGGTTGAGTACTGGCTACACCTTC.

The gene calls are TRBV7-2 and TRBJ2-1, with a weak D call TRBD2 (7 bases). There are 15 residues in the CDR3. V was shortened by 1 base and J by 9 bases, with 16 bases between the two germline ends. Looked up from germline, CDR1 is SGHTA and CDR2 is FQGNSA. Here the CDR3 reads CASSLEAGARGEQFF. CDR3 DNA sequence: TGTGCCAGCAGCTTAGAGGCGGGGGCCCGGGGTGAGCAGTTCTTC.

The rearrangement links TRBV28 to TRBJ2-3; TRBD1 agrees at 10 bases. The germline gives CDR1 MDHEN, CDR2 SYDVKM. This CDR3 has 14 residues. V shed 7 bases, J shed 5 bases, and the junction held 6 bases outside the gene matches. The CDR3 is CASTFDRGRDTQYF. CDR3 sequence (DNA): TGTGCCAGCACTTTTGACAGGGGGCGAGATACGCAGTATTTT. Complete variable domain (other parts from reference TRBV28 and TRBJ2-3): DVKVTQSSRYLVKRTGEKVFLECVQDMDHENMFWYRQDPGLGLRLIYFSYDVKMKEKGDIPEGYSVSREKKERFSLILESASTNQTSMYLCASTFDRGRDTQYFGPGTRLTVL.

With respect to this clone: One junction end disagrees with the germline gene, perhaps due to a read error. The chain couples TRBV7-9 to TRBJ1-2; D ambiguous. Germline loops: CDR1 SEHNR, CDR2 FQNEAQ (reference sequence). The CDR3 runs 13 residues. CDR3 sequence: CAGSLAAVYGYTF. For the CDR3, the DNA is TGTGCCGGCAGCTTAGCGGCTGTCTATGGCTACACCTTC.

This chain's CDR3 is CASSLENGDSYEQYF. The CDR3, as DNA: TGTGCCAGCAGCTTAGAGAACGGGGACTCCTACGAGCAGTACTTC. The gene calls are TRBV7-9 and TRBJ2-7; possible D gene TRBD2, 5 bases. V lost 1 base and J 0 bases, leaving 10 bases between the germline ends. Germline assignment: CDR1 SEHNR and CDR2 FQNEAQ (reference sequence). This CDR3 comprises 15 residues.

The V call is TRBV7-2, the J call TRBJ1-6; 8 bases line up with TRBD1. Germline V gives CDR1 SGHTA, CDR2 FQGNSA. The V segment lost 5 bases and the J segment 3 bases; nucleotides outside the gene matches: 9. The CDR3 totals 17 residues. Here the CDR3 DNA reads TGTGCCAGCAGCATAAGGACAGGGAGGGTCTATAATTCACCCCTCCACTTT. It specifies CASSIRTGRVYNSPLHF.